Given below is one T cell receptor (beta chain) in context. What it binds is not known. This entry is derived from a study of PD-1 blockade in classical Hodgkin lymphoma. Libraries were prepared by immunoSEQ multiplex PCR; TCRdb keeps only in-frame clonotypes and omits some of them. The sample lists 20,000 to 25,000 clones, 94% occurring once. Time point in this sample: newly diagnosed, previously untreated cHL patient sample. A comparison was provided by newly diagnosed, untreated classical Hodgkin lymphoma PBMCs. V was shortened by 8 bases and J by 10 bases, with 18 bases between the two germline ends. The CDR3 covers 13 residues. Germline CDR1 SGHAT, CDR2 FQNNGV. Study-level findings and limits: Sources of repertoire differences remain undefined, possibly disease activity or prior therapy. Before treatment, TCR diversity in newly diagnosed patients was reportedly lower than in healthy donors.

Sequenced material: peripheral blood mononuclear cells (PBMCs). V is TRBV11-2 and J is TRBJ2-1, with D perhaps matching TRBD2 (7 bases). This TCR was sampled from a human donor with classical Hodgkin lymphoma. The CDR3 DNA sequence: TGTGCCAGCCGTAAAGTAGGGGGGGCAGAGCAGTTCTTC. The encoded protein is CASRKVGGAEQFF. Drawing the rest from reference TRBV11-2 and TRBJ2-1, the complete variable domain is EAGVAQSPRYKIIEKRQSVAFWCNPISGHATLYWYQQILGQGPKLLIQFQNNGVVDDSQLPKDRFSAERLKGVDSTLKIQPAKLEDSAVYLCASRKVGGAEQFFGPGTRLTVL.